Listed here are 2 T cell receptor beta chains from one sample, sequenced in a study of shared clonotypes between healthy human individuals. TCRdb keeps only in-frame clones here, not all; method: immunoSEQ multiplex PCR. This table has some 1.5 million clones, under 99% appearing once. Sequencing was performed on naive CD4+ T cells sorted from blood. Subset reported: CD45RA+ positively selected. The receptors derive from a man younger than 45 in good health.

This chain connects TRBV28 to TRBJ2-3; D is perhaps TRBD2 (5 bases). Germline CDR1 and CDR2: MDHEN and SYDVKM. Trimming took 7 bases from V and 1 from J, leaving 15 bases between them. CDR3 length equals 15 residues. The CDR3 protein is CASNKLGSGTDTQYF. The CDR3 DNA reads TGTGCCAGCAACAAACTAGGATCGGGCACAGATACGCAGTATTTT.

CDR3 sequence: CASSVDTSPYGYTF. The CDR3 DNA sequence: TGTGCCAGCAGCGTAGACACTTCACCTTATGGCTACACCTTC. The J gene is TRBJ1-2, the V gene TRBV9; no reliable D call. V lost 0 bases and J 5 bases, leaving 11 bases between the germline ends. Germline CDR1 SGDLS, CDR2 YYNGEE. The CDR3 sequence is 14 residues long.